These T cell receptor beta chains were read from a single sample in a study of T cells in Graves' hyperthyroidism and ophthalmopathy. TCRdb called the multiplex PCR reads again in MiXCR, with one record for every CDR3 protein. The sample carries fewer than 650,000 distinct CDR3 sequences, under 15% recorded once. Input material: blood. The receptors come from a middle-aged woman with Graves' ophthalmopathy. The CDR3 runs from the conserved cysteine through the conserved F or W. A D gene is named only where the DNA matches it firmly. Clone size is given for some rows only: seen once, a few or many times, or a class if the clone is expanded.

V: TRBV28
J: TRBJ2-7
D: NA
size: many
DNA: TGTGCCAGCAGCCTTAGGGGGAGGGCCTCCTACGAGCAGTACTTC
CDR3: CASSLRGRASYEQYF

V: TRBV6-1
J: TRBJ2-2
D: NA
size: few
DNA: TGTGCCACCTCTAGCGCCTACACCGGGGAGCTGTTTTTT
CDR3: CATSSAYTGELFF

V: TRBV4-1
J: TRBJ2-2
D: TRBD1
size: few
DNA: TGCGCCAGCAGCCCCACCGTAGGGACAGGGGGCGTTGGGGAGCTGTTTTTT
CDR3: CASSPTVGTGGVGELFF

V: TRBV28
J: TRBJ2-7
D: NA
size: many
DNA: TGTGCCAGCAGTTTGAGGCAGGTCACCTACGAGCAGTACTTC
CDR3: CASSLRQVTYEQYF

V: TRBV12-3/TRBV12-4
J: TRBJ2-7
D: NA
size: many
DNA: TGTGCCAGCAGTTTTCCGGCGGAGGGAGTCTCCTACGAGCAGTACTTC
CDR3: CASSFPAEGVSYEQYF

V: TRBV27
J: TRBJ2-7
D: NA
size: few
DNA: TGTGCCAGCAGTTTGGGACTGCCTGACAGGTACGAGCAGTACTTC
CDR3: CASSLGLPDRYEQYF

V: TRBV5-1
J: TRBJ2-7
D: NA
size: few
DNA: TGCGCCAGCAGCTTCGGACAGAAGGTCGACGAGCAGTACTTC
CDR3: CASSFGQKVDEQYF

V: TRBV20-1
J: TRBJ2-7
D: NA
size: many
DNA: TGCAGTGCTAGAGATAGTGCCAGCCTCCTCTACGAGCAGTACTTC
CDR3: CSARDSASLLYEQYF

V: TRBV2
J: TRBJ1-1
D: NA
size: many
DNA: TGTGCCAGCGTAGTTGATGTGGCGAACACTGAAGCTTTCTTT
CDR3: CASVVDVANTEAFF

V: TRBV5-8
J: TRBJ1-2
D: TRBD1
size: few
DNA: TGTGCCAGCAGCTTTGGGCCCGGGACAGGGGATGGCTACACCTTC
CDR3: CASSFGPGTGDGYTF

V: TRBV12-3/TRBV12-4
J: TRBJ2-1
D: NA
size: NA
DNA: TGTGCCAGCAGTTTATTCCAGCGGGCGTACAATGAGCAGTTCTTC
CDR3: CASSLFQRAYNEQFF

V: TRBV3-1
J: TRBJ1-1
D: NA
size: many
DNA: TGTGCCAGCAGCCAAGGAGGGGGGACTGAAGCTTTCTTT
CDR3: CASSQGGGTEAFF

V: TRBV9
J: TRBJ1-2
D: NA
size: many
DNA: TGTGCCAGCAGCGCACTCAAAGCTAACTATGGCTACACCTTC
CDR3: CASSALKANYGYTF

V: TRBV6-2/TRBV6-3
J: TRBJ2-5
D: TRBD2
size: NA
DNA: TGTGCCAGTCGACTAGCGGGGCCTCGGCGGGAGACCCAGTACTTC
CDR3: CASRLAGPRRETQYF

V: TRBV2
J: TRBJ1-5
D: NA
size: NA
DNA: TGTGCCAGCAACCCTTATCAAGTCGGTAGCAATCAGCCCCAGCATTTT
CDR3: CASNPYQVGSNQPQHF

V: TRBV20-1
J: TRBJ2-2
D: NA
size: few
DNA: TGCAGTGCCGGAGACGCTAGGTCTCAGGGCCTAACCGGGGAGCTGTTTTTT
CDR3: CSAGDARSQGLTGELFF

V: TRBV29-1
J: TRBJ1-1
D: NA
size: many
DNA: TGCAGCGTCGAGACAGGCCTGAACACTGAAGCTTTCTTT
CDR3: CSVETGLNTEAFF

V: TRBV20-1
J: TRBJ2-5
D: NA
size: many
DNA: TGCAGTGCCACAGAGCAAGAGACCCAGTACTTC
CDR3: CSATEQETQYF

V: TRBV28
J: TRBJ1-2
D: TRBD1
size: many
DNA: TGTGCCAGCAGTGAGGGACAGGCGCGCGGCTACACCTTC
CDR3: CASSEGQARGYTF

V: TRBV18
J: TRBJ2-5
D: NA
size: many
DNA: TGTGCCAGCAGCCCAGGGGAAGAGACCCAGTACTTC
CDR3: CASSPGEETQYF

V: TRBV6-1
J: TRBJ1-1
D: NA
size: many
DNA: TGTGCCAGCAGTGTCATAACGGGTGAAGCTTTCTTT
CDR3: CASSVITGEAFF

V: TRBV19
J: TRBJ1-2
D: NA
size: many
DNA: TGTGCCAGTAAAAACGTTTTGAGGTGGACCTTC
CDR3: CASKNVLRWTF

V: TRBV11-1
J: TRBJ2-7
D: TRBD2
size: few
DNA: TGTGCCAGCAGCCGTAGCGGGGGGGGGGCGGCCTCCTACGAGCAGTACTTC
CDR3: CASSRSGGGAASYEQYF

V: TRBV11-2
J: TRBJ2-5
D: NA
size: few
DNA: TGTGCCAGCAGCCGGCATGGGGCGCGCGAGACCCAGTACTTC
CDR3: CASSRHGARETQYF

V: TRBV6-1
J: TRBJ2-7
D: NA
size: many
DNA: TGTGCCAGCAGCTGGGGGGACAAGGTCTACGAGCAGTACTTC
CDR3: CASSWGDKVYEQYF

V: TRBV5-1
J: TRBJ2-2
D: TRBD2
size: many
DNA: TGTGCCAGCAGCCTAGCGGGAGTGAACACCGGGGAGCTGTTTTTT
CDR3: CASSLAGVNTGELFF

V: TRBV15
J: TRBJ1-5
D: NA
size: NA
DNA: TGTGCCACCAGCAGAGATAGGTGGCAGCCCCAGCATTTT
CDR3: CATSRDRWQPQHF

V: TRBV5-4
J: TRBJ2-2
D: TRBD1
size: NA
DNA: TGTGCCAGCAGCCTCCGGGACAGGGGTTCCGGGGAGCTGTTTTTT
CDR3: CASSLRDRGSGELFF

V: TRBV20-1
J: TRBJ1-1
D: NA
size: many
DNA: TGCAGTGCAGACGAACTGAGTCGGACTGAAGCTTTCTTT
CDR3: CSADELSRTEAFF

V: TRBV7-9
J: TRBJ2-7
D: TRBD2
size: few
DNA: TGTGCCAGCAGCTCTCAGACTAGCGGGCTTCCCTACGAGCAGTACTTC
CDR3: CASSSQTSGLPYEQYF

V: TRBV12-3/TRBV12-4
J: TRBJ2-2
D: TRBD1
size: many
DNA: TGTGCCAGCAGTCCGGCCCGGACAGGGAACGAGGCCGGGGAGCTGTTTTTT
CDR3: CASSPARTGNEAGELFF